This TCR beta chain came from a study of blood T cell repertoires in COVID-19 (dated by TCRdb to the early 2020s). General notes on the study: Collaborator samples came from the United States, Italy and Spain and covered acute and convalescent phases of COVID-19. Where available, HLA class I and class II types were taken from metadata supplied by the sample provider and were not determined by assay-based typing. Nearly every sample came with metadata listing a de-identified subject ID, COVID-19 status, age in years and sex. Subjects who had been exposed to COVID-19, were actively infected with it, or had recovered from it provided the deeply sampled blood TCRbeta repertoires that made up the dataset. The prospective study material was composed of cDNA or gDNA derived from T cells, B-cell-depleted T cells, or PBMCs. The samples were drawn from the first 160 participants of the ongoing ImmuneRACE study and from some 1,300 subjects provided by 6 global collaborators. The repertoires were released in a freely available public database intended as a resource for research on the immune response to SARS-CoV-2. The full study reports these points: How much clinical and demographic metadata was included differed by source and by participant, and the metadata was provided uncurated.

In the prospective study, participants were about 18 to 95 years old, resided in under 30 geographic areas of the United States, and were enrolled through a virtual design. In the prospective study, participants were assigned to cohorts based on the clinical history participants reported in a screening survey and a study questionnaire. Recovered participants in ImmuneRACE Cohort 3 were defined by two consecutive negative NP/OP PCR tests, clearance by a healthcare professional, or resolution of symptoms. Each participant in the prospective study had whole blood, serum and a nasopharyngeal or oropharyngeal swab collected by mobile phlebotomists. Prospective study participants could optionally give additional blood draws and questionnaires over an approximately two-month period. Before DNA extraction, prospective study blood samples were shipped either frozen or at room temperature. The immunoSEQ Assay, a bias-controlled multiplex PCR, was used to amplify TCRbeta CDR3 regions from genomic DNA. In the original analysis: Nucleated cell counts per sample were estimated from amplification of reference gene primers within the assay. To quantify the absolute abundance of each unique TCRbeta CDR3 rearrangement, sequence reads were collapsed and filtered. Productive Simpson clonality was computed per sample as the square root of Simpson's diversity index over productive rearrangements. What TCRdb holds here is the immuneACCESS table cut down to in-frame rearrangements. Part of the clones is not present; checked against another copy, under half of the missing clones reflect an unresolved V gene, and the others are unexplained. V, J and clone size derive from that table, while D and trimming were established from the DNA sequence. The sample table contains nearly 250,000 clones; only one count was recorded for about 82% of them. Approximately 2.1% of the sample is taken by the ten largest.

The CDR3 sequence holds 16 residues, the cysteine and phenylalanine included. Of the read, only the CDR3 DNA is kept; its 48 bases are in frame from base 1. The germline V gene (reference sequence) provides CDR1 MNHEY and CDR2 SMNVEV. Unmatched junction bases come to 9, with V trimmed by 6 bases and J by 1 base. A remark on this clone: Its antigen has not been determined. No base qualities exist here, and no much larger clone lies one base off it.

This chain joins TRBV27 to TRBJ1-3; TRBD1 agrees with 7 junctional bases. Sequenced: PBMCs or T cells enriched from blood (not recorded which). This clonotype was obtained from a woman in her 50s who had recovered from COVID-19. The CDR3 reads CASRRQGSASGNTIYF. The nucleotide sequence reads as follows: TGTGCCAGCAGAAGACAGGGCAGTGCGTCTGGAAACACCATATATTTT.